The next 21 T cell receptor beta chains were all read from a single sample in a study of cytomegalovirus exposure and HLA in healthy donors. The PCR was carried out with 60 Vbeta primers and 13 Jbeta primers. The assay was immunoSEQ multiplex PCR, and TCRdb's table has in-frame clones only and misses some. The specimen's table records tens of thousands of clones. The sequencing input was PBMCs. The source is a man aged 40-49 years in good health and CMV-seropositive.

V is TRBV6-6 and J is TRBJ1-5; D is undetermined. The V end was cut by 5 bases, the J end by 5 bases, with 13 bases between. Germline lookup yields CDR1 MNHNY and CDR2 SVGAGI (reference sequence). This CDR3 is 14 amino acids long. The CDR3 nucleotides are TGTGCCAGCAGTGGGCAGACCCACGATCAGCCCCAGCATTTT. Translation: CASSGQTHDQPQHF.

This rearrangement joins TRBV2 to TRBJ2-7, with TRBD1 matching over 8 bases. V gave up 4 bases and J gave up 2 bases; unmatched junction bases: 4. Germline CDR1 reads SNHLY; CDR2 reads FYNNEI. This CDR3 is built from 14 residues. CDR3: CASSGTGPPYEQYF. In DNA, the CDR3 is TGTGCCAGCAGTGGGACAGGGCCCCCCTACGAGCAGTACTTC.

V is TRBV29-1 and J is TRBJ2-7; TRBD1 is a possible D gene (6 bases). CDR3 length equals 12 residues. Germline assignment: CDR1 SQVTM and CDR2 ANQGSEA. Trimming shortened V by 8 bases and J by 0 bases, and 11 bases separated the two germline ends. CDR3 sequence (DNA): TGCAGCACGACGGACAGCTCCTACGAGCAGTACTTC. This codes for CSTTDSSYEQYF.

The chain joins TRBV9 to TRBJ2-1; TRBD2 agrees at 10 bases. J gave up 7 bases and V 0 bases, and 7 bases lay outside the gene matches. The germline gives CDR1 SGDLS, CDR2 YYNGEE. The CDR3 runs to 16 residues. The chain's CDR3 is CASSVASGRTQNEQFF. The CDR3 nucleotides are TGTGCCAGCAGCGTAGCTAGCGGGAGAACCCAAAATGAGCAGTTCTTC.

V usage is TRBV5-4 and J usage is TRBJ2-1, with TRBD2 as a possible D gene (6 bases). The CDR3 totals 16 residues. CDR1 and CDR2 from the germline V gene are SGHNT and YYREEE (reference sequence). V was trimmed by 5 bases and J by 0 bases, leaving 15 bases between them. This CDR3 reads CASSPGGASSYNEQFF. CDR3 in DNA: TGTGCCAGCAGTCCCGGCGGGGCGAGCTCCTACAATGAGCAGTTCTTC.

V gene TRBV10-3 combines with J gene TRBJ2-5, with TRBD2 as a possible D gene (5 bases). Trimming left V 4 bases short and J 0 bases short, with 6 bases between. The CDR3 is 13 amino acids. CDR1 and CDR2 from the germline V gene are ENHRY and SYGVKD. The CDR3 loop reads CAISGGDQETQYF. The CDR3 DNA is TGTGCCATCAGTGGGGGAGACCAAGAGACCCAGTACTTC.

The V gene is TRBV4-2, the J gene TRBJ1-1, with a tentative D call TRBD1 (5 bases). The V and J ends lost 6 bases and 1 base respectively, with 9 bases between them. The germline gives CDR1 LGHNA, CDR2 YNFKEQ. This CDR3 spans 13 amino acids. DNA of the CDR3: TGTGCCAGCAGGGGGGAGGGGAACACTGAAGCTTTCTTT. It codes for CASRGEGNTEAFF.

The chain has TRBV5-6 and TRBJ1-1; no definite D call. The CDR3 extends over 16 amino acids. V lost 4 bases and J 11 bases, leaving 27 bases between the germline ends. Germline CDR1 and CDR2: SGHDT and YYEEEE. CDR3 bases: TGTGCCAGCAGCGATCAACTGACACTCCAGCAATCCGATGCTTTCTTT. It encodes CASSDQLTLQQSDAFF.

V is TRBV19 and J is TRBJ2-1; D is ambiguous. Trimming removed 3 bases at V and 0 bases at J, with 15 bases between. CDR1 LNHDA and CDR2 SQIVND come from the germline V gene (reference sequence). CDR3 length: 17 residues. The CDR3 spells CASSISSSASSYNEQFF. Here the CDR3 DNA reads TGTGCCAGTAGTATCTCCTCCTCCGCGAGCTCCTACAATGAGCAGTTCTTC.

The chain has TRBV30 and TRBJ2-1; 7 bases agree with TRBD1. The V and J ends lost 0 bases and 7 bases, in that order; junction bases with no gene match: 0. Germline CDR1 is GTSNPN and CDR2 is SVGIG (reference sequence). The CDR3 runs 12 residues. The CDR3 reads CAWSVQGNEQFF. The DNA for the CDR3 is TGTGCCTGGAGTGTACAGGGGAATGAGCAGTTCTTC. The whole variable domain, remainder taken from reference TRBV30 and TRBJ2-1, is SQTIHQWPATLVQPVGSPLSLECTVEGTSNPNLYWYRQAAGRGLQLLFYSVGIGQISSEVPQNLSASRPQDRQFILSSKKLLLSDSGFYLCAWSVQGNEQFFGPGTRLTVL.

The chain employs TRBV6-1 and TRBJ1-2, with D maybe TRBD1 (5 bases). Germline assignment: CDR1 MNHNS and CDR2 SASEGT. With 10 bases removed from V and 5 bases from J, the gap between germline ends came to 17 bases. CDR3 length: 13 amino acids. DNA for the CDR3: TGTGCCACCTCCGGGGGTTTTCGGTATGGCTACACCTTC. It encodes CATSGGFRYGYTF.

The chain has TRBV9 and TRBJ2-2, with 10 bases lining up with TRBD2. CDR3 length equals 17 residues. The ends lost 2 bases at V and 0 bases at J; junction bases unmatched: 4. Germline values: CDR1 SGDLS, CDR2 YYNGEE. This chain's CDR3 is CASSVGLAASNTGELFF. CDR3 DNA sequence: TGTGCCAGCAGCGTTGGACTAGCGGCCTCGAACACCGGGGAGCTGTTTTTT.

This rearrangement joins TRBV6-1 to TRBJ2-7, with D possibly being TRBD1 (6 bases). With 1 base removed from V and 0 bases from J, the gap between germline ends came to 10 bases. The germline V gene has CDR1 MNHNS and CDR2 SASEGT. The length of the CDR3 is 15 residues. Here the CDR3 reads CASSEEQGSSYEQYF. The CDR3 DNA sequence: TGTGCCAGCAGTGAAGAGCAGGGGTCCTCCTACGAGCAGTACTTC.

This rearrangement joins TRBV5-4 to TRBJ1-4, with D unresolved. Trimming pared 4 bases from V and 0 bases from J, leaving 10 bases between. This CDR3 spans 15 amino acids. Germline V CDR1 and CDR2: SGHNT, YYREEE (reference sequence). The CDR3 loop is CASSPSTATNEKLFF. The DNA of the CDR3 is TGTGCCAGCAGCCCCTCGACTGCAACTAATGAAAAACTGTTTTTT.

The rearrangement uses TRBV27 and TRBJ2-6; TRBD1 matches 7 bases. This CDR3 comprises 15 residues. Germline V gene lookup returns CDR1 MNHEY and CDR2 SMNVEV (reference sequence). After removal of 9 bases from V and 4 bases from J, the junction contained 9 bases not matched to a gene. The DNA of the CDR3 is TGTGCCAGTAGTATCACAGGGGTAGGGGCCAACGTCCTGACTTTC. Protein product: CASSITGVGANVLTF.

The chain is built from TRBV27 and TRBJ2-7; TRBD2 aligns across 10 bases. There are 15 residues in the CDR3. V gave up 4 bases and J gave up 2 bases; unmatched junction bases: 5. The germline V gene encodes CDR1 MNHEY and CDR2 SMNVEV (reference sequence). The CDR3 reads CASSSLAGDAYEQYF. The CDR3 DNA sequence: TGTGCCAGCAGTTCCCTAGCGGGGGACGCCTACGAGCAGTACTTC.

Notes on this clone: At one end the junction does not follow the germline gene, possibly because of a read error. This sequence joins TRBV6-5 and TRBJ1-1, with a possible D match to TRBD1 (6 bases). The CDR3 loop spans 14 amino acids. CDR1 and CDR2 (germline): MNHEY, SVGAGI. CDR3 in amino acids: CASSSQGAGASCSF. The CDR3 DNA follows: TGTGCCAGCAGTTCCCAAGGGGCAGGGGCTTCGTGTTCCTTT.

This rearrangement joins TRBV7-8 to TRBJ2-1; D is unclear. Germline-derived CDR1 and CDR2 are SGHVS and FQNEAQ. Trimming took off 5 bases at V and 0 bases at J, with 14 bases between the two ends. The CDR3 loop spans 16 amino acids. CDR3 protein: CASSARSTSSYNEQFF. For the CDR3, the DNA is TGTGCCAGCAGCGCACGGAGCACGAGCTCCTACAATGAGCAGTTCTTC.

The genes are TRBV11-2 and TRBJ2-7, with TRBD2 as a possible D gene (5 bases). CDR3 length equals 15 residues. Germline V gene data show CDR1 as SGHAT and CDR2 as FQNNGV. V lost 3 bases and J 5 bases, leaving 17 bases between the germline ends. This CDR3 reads CASSFSGSDGDEQYF. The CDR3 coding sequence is TGTGCCAGCAGCTTTTCGGGGTCAGATGGGGACGAGCAGTACTTC.

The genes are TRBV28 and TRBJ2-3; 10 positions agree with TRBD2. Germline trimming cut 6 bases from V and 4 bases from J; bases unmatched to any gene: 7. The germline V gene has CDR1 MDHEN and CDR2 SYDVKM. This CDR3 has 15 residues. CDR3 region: CASSLSGGASDTQYF. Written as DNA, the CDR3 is TGTGCCAGCAGCTTAAGCGGGGGGGCATCAGATACGCAGTATTTT.

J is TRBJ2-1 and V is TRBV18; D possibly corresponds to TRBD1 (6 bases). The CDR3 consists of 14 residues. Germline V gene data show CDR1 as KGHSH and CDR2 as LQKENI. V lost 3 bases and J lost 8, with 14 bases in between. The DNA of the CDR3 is TGTGCCAGCTCACCCTCAGGGGTGAGCGATGAGCAGTTCTTC. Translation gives CASSPSGVSDEQFF. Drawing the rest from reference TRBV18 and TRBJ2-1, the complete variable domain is NAGVMQNPRHLVRRRGQEARLRCSPMKGHSHVYWYRQLPEEGLKFMVYLQKENIIDESGMPKERFSAEFPKEGPSILRIQQVVRGDSAAYFCASSPSGVSDEQFFGPGTRLTVL.